This T cell receptor beta chain was retrieved from a study of T cell repertoires in cytomegalovirus infection. Looking at the study overall: Matching HLA type, along with CMV infection, was indicated by public TCR beta signatures. General study points: HLA-C-restricted, CMV-specific TCR beta clonotypes were dominant ex vivo. Identification of carriers of CMV plus the relevant HLA was performed using cumulative public TCR beta family frequency.

The sample holds many counts of this clonotype. Its antigen is currently unknown. The CDR3 sequence is 15 residues long. Trimming shortened V by 10 bases and J by 7 bases, and 23 bases separated the two germline ends. Germline CDR1 MDHEN, CDR2 SYDVKM. One entry per CDR3 protein results from TCRdb running MiXCR on the reads. The data contain about 260,000 distinct CDR3 sequences, roughly 10% of them singletons. The sample comprised PBMCs. The receptor was isolated from a human donor in good health (CMV status not recorded). Some clones in this sample may be carry-over from other donors' samples. V gene TRBV28 combines with J gene TRBJ2-1, with D maybe TRBD1 (5 bases). CDR3 nucleotides: TGTGCCACCCTTGAACAGGTCACCTCAGTGAATGAGCAGTTCTTC. This gives the protein CATLEQVTSVNEQFF.